What follows are 8 T cell receptor beta chains derived from one specimen sequenced in a study of shared clonotypes between healthy human individuals. Repertoires were generated with immunoSEQ multiplex PCR, while TCRdb's copy carries only in-frame clones and drops some. The repertoire consists of 95,000 to 120,000 clones, with 55% to 80% occurring once and the leading ten covering around 25%. The source material was memory CD8+ T cells sorted from blood. The subset was: CD45RO+ cells pooled with CCR7-negative TemRA cells. These TCRs come from a woman in her 30s in good health.

The chain has TRBV27 and TRBJ2-7; 7 bases fit TRBD1. Germline V gives CDR1 MNHEY, CDR2 SMNVEV (reference sequence). The length of the CDR3 is 17 residues. Trimming at V came to 5 bases and at J to 3 bases, leaving 16 bases not matched to a gene. CDR3 region: CASSPLTGLVPHYEQYF. For the CDR3, the DNA is TGTGCCAGCAGTCCCCTGACAGGGCTCGTACCCCACTACGAGCAGTACTTC.

This clone has at least ten counts. The rearrangement links TRBV25-1 to TRBJ2-7; D not certain. V lost 3 bases to trimming and J lost 1 base, with 4 bases between them. The germline V gene encodes CDR1 MGHDK and CDR2 SYGVNS. CDR3 length: 12 amino acids. CDR3 in DNA: TGTGCCAGCAGTGACGGTTCCTACGAGCAGTACTTC. Encoded protein: CASSDGSYEQYF.

This clone was seen ten or more times. The chain uses TRBV6-6 and TRBJ2-1, with D possibly matching TRBD1 (6 bases). This CDR3 contains 11 residues. Germline V gene sequence: CDR1 MNHNY, CDR2 SVGAGI (reference sequence). V was pared by 8 bases and J by 9 bases, with 11 bases between. The CDR3 is CASFARGEQFF. Written as DNA, the CDR3 is TGTGCCAGCTTCGCCAGGGGTGAGCAGTTCTTC.

This chain joins TRBV9 and TRBJ1-1; D is perhaps TRBD1 (6 bases). This CDR3 has 17 residues. Germline CDR1 SGDLS, CDR2 YYNGEE. V was pared by 4 bases and J by 3 bases, with 22 bases between. The CDR3 DNA reads TGTGCCAGCAGCCCCTCTTGGACAGCCCACCAGGACACTGAAGCTTTCTTT. This encodes CASSPSWTAHQDTEAFF.

The gene calls are TRBV27 and TRBJ2-7; 10 bases match TRBD1. The V gene's germline CDR1 is MNHEY and CDR2 SMNVEV (reference sequence). The CDR3 runs 16 residues. Losses at the gene ends were 5 bases for V and 4 bases for J; bases not matched to a gene: 11. CDR3: CASSHLRTGGLYEQYF. The CDR3 nucleotides read TGTGCCAGCAGTCACCTACGGACAGGGGGGTTATACGAGCAGTACTTC.

This clone was seen more than once but under ten times. V and J are TRBV11-2 and TRBJ2-7; a weak D match, TRBD2 (5 bases). Trimming cost V 4 bases and J 5 bases, with 18 bases left between them. Germline-derived CDR1 and CDR2 are SGHAT and FQNNGV. The CDR3 sequence is 15 residues long. CDR3 sequence: CASSSDGVLGNEQYF. The CDR3 nucleotides read TGTGCCAGCAGCTCCGACGGGGTGCTGGGTAACGAGCAGTACTTC.

The chain couples TRBV6-1 to TRBJ1-5, with TRBD1 identical over 7 bases. This CDR3 has 13 residues. Trimming took 4 bases from V and 6 from J; bases not matched to a gene: 3. Germline V gene data show CDR1 as MNHNS and CDR2 as SASEGT. The CDR3 loop reads CASSGQGGQPQHF. The CDR3 region has the DNA TGTGCCAGCAGTGGACAGGGTGGTCAGCCCCAGCATTTT.

The chain recombines TRBV9 with TRBJ2-7; 7 positions match TRBD2. Germline CDR1 and CDR2: SGDLS and YYNGEE. After removal of 4 bases from V and 1 base from J, the junction contained 8 bases not matched to a gene. The CDR3 is 15 residues long. DNA for the CDR3: TGTGCCAGCAGCAAAAGTAGCGGGCGGTCCTACGAGCAGTACTTC. This codes for CASSKSSGRSYEQYF.